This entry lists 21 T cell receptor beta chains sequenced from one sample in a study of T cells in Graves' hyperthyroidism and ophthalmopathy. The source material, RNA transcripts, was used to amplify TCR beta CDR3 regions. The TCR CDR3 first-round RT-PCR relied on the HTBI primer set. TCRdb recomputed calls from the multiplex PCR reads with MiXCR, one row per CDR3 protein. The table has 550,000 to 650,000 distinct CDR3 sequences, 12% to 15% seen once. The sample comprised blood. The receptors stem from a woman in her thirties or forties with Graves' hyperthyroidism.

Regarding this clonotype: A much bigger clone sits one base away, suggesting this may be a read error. CDR3 region: CSARDLTSGITGTQYF. The CDR3 nucleotides read TGCAGTGCTAGAGATTTGACTAGCGGGATTACAGGTACGCAGTATTTT. This chain connects TRBV20-1 to TRBJ2-3; 11 bases are shared with TRBD2. This CDR3 comprises 16 residues. Per germline, CDR1 DFQATT and CDR2 SNEGSKA (reference sequence).

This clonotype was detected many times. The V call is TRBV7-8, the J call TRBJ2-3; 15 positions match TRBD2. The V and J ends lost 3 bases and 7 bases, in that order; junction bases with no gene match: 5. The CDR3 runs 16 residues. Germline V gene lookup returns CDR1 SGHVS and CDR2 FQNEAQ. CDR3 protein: CASSLGTSGRSHTQYF. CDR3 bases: TGTGCCAGCAGCTTGGGGACTAGCGGGAGGAGTCATACGCAGTATTTT.

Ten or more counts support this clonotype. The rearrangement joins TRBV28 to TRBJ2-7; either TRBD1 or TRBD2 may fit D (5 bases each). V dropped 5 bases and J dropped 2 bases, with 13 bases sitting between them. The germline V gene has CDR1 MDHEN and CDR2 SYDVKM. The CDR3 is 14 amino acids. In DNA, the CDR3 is TGTGCCAGCAGTATCGGGACGAAACCCTACGAGCAGTACTTC. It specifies CASSIGTKPYEQYF. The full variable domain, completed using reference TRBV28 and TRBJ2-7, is DVKVTQSSRYLVKRTGEKVFLECVQDMDHENMFWYRQDPGLGLRLIYFSYDVKMKEKGDIPEGYSVSREKKERFSLILESASTNQTSMYLCASSIGTKPYEQYFGPGTRLTVT.

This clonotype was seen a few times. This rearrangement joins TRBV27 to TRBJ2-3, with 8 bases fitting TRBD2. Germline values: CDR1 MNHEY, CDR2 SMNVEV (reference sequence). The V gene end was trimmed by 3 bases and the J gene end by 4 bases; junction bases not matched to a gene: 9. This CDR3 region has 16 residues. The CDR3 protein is CASSFAGGGRSDTQYF. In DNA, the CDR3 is TGTGCCAGCAGTTTTGCGGGGGGCGGTAGGTCAGATACGCAGTATTTT.

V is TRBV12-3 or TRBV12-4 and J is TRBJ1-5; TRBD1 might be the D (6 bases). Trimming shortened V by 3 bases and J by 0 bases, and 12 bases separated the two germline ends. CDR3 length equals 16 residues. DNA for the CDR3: TGTGCCAGCAGTTTCAGCAGGGGAACTAGCAATCAGCCCCAGCATTTT. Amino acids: CASSFSRGTSNQPQHF.

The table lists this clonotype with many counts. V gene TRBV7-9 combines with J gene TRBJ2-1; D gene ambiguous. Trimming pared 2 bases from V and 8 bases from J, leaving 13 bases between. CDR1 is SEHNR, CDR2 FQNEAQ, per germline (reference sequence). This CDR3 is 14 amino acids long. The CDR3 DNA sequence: TGTGCCAGCAGCTTAATTCTAGTTTTCGATGAGCAGTTCTTC. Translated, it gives CASSLILVFDEQFF.

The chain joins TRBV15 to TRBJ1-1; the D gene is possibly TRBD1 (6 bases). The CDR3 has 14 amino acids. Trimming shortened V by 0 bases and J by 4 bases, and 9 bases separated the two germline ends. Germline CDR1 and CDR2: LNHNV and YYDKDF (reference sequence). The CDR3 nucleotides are TGTGCCACCAGCAGAGACACAGGGTCCACTGAAGCTTTCTTT. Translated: CATSRDTGSTEAFF.

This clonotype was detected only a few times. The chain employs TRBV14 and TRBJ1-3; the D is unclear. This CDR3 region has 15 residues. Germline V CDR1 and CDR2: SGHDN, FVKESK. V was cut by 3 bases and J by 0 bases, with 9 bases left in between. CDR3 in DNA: TGTGCCAGCAGCCAGCAGTCGAGCTCTGGAAACACCATATATTTT. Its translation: CASSQQSSSGNTIYF.

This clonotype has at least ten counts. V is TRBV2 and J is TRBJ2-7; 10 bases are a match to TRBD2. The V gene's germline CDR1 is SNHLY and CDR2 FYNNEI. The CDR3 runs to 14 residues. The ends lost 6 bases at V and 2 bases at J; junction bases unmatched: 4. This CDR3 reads CASRGLAEPYEQYF. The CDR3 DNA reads TGTGCCAGCAGAGGACTAGCGGAACCCTACGAGCAGTACTTC.

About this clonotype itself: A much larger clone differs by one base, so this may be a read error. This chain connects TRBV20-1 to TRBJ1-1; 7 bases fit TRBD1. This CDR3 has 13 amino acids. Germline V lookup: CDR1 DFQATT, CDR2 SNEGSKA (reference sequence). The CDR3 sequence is CNARKGAGTEAFF. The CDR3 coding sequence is TGCAATGCTAGAAAGGGGGCAGGCACTGAAGCTTTCTTT.

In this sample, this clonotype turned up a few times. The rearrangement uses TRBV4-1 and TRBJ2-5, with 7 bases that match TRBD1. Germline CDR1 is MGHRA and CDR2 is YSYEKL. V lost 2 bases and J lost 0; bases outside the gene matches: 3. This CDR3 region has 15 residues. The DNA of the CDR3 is TGCGCCAGCAGCCAAACAGGGGCCCACCAAGAGACCCAGTACTTC. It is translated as CASSQTGAHQETQYF.

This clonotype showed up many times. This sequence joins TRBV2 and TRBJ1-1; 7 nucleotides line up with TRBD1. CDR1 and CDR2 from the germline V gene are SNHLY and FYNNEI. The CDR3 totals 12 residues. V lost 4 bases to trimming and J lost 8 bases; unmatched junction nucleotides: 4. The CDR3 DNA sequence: TGTGCCAGCAGTGCCCTGGACAGGGAAGCTTTCTTT. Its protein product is CASSALDREAFF.

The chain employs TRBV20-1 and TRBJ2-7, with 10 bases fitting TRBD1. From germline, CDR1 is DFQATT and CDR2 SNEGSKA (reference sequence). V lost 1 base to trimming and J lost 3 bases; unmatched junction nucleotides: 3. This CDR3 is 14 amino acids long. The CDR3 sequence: CSARGTGGGYEQYF. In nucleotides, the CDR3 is TGCAGTGCTAGAGGGACAGGGGGAGGCTACGAGCAGTACTTC.

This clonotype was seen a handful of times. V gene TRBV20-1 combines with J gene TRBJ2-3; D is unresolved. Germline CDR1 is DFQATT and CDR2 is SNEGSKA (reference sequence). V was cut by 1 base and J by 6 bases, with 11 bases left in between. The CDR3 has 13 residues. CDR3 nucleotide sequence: TGCAGTGCTAGAGTCCTTTCGCTCGATACGCAGTATTTT. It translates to CSARVLSLDTQYF.

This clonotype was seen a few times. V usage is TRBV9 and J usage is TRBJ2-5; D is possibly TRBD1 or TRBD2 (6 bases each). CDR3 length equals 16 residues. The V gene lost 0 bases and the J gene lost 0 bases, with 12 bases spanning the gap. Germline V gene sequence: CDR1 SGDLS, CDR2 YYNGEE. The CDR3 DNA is TGTGCCAGCAGCGTAGCGGGGGCGGGATACCAAGAGACCCAGTACTTC. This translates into CASSVAGAGYQETQYF.

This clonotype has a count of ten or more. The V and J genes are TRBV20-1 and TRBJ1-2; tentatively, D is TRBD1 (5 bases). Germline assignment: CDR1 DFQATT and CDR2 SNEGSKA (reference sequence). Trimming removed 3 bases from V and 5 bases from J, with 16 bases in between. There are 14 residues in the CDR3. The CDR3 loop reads CSASFWDGQYGYTF. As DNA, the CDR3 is TGCAGTGCTAGTTTTTGGGACGGCCAGTATGGCTACACCTTC.

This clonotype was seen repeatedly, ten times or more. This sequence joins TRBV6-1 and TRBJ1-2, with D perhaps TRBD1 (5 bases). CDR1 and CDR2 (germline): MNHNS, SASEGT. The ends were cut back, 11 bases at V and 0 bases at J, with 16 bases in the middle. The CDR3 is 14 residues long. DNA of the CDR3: TGTGCCGCTCATGAGGGGTTCCCTAACTATGGCTACACCTTC. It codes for CAAHEGFPNYGYTF.

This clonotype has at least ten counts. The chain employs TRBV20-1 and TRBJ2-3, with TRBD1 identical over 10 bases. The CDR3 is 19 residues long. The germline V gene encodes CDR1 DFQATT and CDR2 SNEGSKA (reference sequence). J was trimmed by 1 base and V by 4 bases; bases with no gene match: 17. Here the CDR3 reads CSAKGGIITGTGGTDTQYF. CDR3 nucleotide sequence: TGCAGTGCTAAGGGGGGAATAATTACCGGGACAGGGGGCACAGATACGCAGTATTTT.

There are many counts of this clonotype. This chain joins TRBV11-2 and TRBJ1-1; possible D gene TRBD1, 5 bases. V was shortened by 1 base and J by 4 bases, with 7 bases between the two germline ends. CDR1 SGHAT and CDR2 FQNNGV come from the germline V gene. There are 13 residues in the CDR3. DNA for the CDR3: TGTGCCAGCAGCTTAGGGGGACTCACTGAAGCTTTCTTT. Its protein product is CASSLGGLTEAFF.

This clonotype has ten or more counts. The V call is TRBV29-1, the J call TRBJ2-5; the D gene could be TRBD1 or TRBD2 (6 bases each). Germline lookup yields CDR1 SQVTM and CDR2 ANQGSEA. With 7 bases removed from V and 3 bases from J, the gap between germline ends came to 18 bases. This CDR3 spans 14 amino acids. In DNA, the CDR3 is TGCAGCGCCAAGGGGGGCAGGGGAGAAGAGACCCAGTACTTC. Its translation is CSAKGGRGEETQYF.

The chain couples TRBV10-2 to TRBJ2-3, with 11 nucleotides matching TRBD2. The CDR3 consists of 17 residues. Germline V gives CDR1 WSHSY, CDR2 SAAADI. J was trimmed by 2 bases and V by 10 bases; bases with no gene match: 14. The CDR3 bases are TGCGCCACACAACTAGCGGGAGTTCATATCCCCACAGATACGCAGTATTTT. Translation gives CATQLAGVHIPTDTQYF.